Shown below are 9 T cell receptor beta chains from a single sample sequenced in a study of T cells in Graves' hyperthyroidism and ophthalmopathy. Authors of the study amplified TCR beta CDR3 regions from RNA transcripts. A set of HTBI primers served as the primers for a first-round RT-PCR of the TCR CDR3. From the multiplex PCR reads, TCRdb called clonotypes with MiXCR, one entry per CDR3 protein. The table shows approximately 520,000 distinct CDR3 sequences, with roughly 20% occurring only once. Sequencing was done on a sample of blood. The origin of the receptors is a man aged 18 to 29 with Graves' hyperthyroidism.

The chain uses TRBV28 and TRBJ1-6; tentative D call: TRBD1 (5 bases). The CDR3 runs 15 residues. V lost 6 bases to trimming and J lost 7 bases, with 16 bases between them. Germline lookup yields CDR1 MDHEN and CDR2 SYDVKM. The CDR3 region is CASREGTVSNSPLHF. CDR3 sequence (DNA): TGTGCCAGCAGGGAGGGGACGGTATCAAATTCACCCCTCCACTTT. The full variable domain, in which reference TRBV28 and TRBJ1-6 provide the parts outside the CDR3, is DVKVTQSSRYLVKRTGEKVFLECVQDMDHENMFWYRQDPGLGLRLIYFSYDVKMKEKGDIPEGYSVSREKKERFSLILESASTNQTSMYLCASREGTVSNSPLHFGNGTRLTVT.

This clonotype showed up many times. The V gene is TRBV12-3 or TRBV12-4, the J gene TRBJ1-2; TRBD1 agrees at 9 bases. This CDR3 comprises 13 residues. V shed 6 bases and J 8 bases; nucleotides not matched to a gene: 7. This chain's CDR3 is CASSAGTGLGYTF. CDR3 in DNA: TGTGCCAGCAGCGCCGGGACAGGGTTAGGCTACACCTTC.

This clonotype has only a few counts. J is TRBJ2-2 and V is TRBV12-3 or TRBV12-4, with D possibly matching TRBD1 (5 bases). V lost 0 bases and J 0 bases, leaving 11 bases between the germline ends. CDR3 length: 17 amino acids. Here the CDR3 reads CASSLAQGEPNTGELFF. In DNA form, the CDR3 reads TGTGCCAGCAGTTTAGCGCAAGGGGAACCGAACACCGGGGAGCTGTTTTTT.

This clonotype was picked up many times. The chain recombines TRBV12-3 or TRBV12-4 with TRBJ1-5; 7 bases align to TRBD1. After removal of 5 bases from V and 7 bases from J, the junction contained 8 bases not matched to a gene. CDR3 length: 14 residues. The CDR3 coding sequence is TGTGCCAGCAGTGAAGGACAGGCTGAACAGCCCCAGCATTTT. Its protein is CASSEGQAEQPQHF.

There are many counts of this clonotype. J is TRBJ1-1 and V is TRBV6-5, with 8 nucleotides matching TRBD1. Germline-derived CDR1 and CDR2 are MNHEY and SVGAGI. The CDR3 is 16 residues long. Trimming at V came to 2 bases and at J to 1 base, leaving 6 bases not matched to a gene. CDR3 sequence: CASSYGSGGANTEAFF. The CDR3 DNA sequence: TGTGCCAGCAGTTACGGCTCAGGGGGCGCGAACACTGAAGCTTTCTTT.

This clonotype was detected many times. The chain combines TRBV2 with TRBJ2-5, with D perhaps matching TRBD2 (5 bases). Deletions cut 4 bases from V and 3 bases from J, with 15 bases between. This CDR3 spans 15 amino acids. Germline-derived CDR1 and CDR2 are SNHLY and FYNNEI. CDR3 in DNA: TGTGCCAGCAGTGGTCGGTGGGTCGGGGAAGAGACCCAGTACTTC. This gives the protein CASSGRWVGEETQYF.

This clonotype has at least ten counts. The rearrangement uses TRBV7-8 and TRBJ2-7; D is possibly TRBD1 (5 bases). CDR1 and CDR2 from the germline V gene are SGHVS and FQNEAQ. Deletions cut 0 bases from V and 2 bases from J, with 14 bases between. The CDR3 sequence is 16 residues long. CDR3 bases: TGTGCCAGCAGCTTAGCCCCCGGACACCGCGCCTACGAGCAGTACTTC. Protein sequence: CASSLAPGHRAYEQYF.

The V gene is TRBV10-3, the J gene TRBJ1-1; D might be TRBD1 (5 bases). Germline-derived CDR1 and CDR2 are ENHRY and SYGVKD. This CDR3 is 14 amino acids long. The V end was cut by 3 bases, the J end by 0 bases, with 8 bases between. DNA for the CDR3: TGTGCCATCAGTGATGCAGGGTTGAACACTGAAGCTTTCTTT. It encodes CAISDAGLNTEAFF.

In this sample, this clonotype turned up a few times. This chain links TRBV6-5 with TRBJ1-1, with D possibly being TRBD1 (5 bases). CDR1 and CDR2 from the germline V gene are MNHEY and SVGAGI. This CDR3 has 16 residues. The V gene lost 2 bases and the J gene lost 0 bases, with 13 bases spanning the gap. CDR3 sequence: CASSYGGGGMNTEAFF. CDR3 bases: TGTGCCAGCAGTTACGGGGGAGGCGGGATGAACACTGAAGCTTTCTTT.